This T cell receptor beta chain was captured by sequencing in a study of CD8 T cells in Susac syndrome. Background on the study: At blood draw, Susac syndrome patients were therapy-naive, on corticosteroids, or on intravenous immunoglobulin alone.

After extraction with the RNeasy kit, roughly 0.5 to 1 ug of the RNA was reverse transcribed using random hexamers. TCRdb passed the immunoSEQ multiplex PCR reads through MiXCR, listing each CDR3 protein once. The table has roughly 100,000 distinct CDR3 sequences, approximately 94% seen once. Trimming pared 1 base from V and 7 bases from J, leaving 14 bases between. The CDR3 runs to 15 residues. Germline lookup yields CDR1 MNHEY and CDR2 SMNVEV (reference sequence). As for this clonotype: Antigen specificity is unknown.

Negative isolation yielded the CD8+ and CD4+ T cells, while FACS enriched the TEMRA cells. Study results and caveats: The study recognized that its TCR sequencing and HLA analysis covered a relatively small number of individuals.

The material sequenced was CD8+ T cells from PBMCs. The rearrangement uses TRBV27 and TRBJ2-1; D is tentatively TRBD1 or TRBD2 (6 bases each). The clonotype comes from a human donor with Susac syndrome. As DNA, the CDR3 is TGTGCCAGCAGTTTATGGGCAGGGGCGGGGAATGAGCAGTTCTTC. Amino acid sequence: CASSLWAGAGNEQFF.